This entry lists 10 T cell receptor beta chains sequenced from one sample in a study of naive and memory T cell subsets. Two oligonucleotides, mixed equimolar, formed the beta constant-region primer covering TRBC1 and TRBC2. Four rounds of PCR amplified the ligated cDNA using nested alpha and beta constant-region primers plus SP2. TCRdb analysed the UMI-ligation and nested PCR reads with MiXCR anew, one entry per CDR3 protein. The sample yields 6,500 to 9,500 distinct CDR3 sequences, around 27% seen once. Material: CD8+ TEMRA cells from blood. The subset is: effector memory re-expressing CD45RA, CD45RA+ CD27-. These receptor sequences come from a human donor in good health.

The V and J genes are TRBV12-5 and TRBJ2-2; D ambiguous. The length of the CDR3 is 13 residues. Germline V CDR1 and CDR2: LGHNT, FRNRAP. Trimming took off 0 bases at V and 6 bases at J, with 5 bases between the two ends. CDR3 bases: TGTGCTAGTGGTTTGGTAGGTCCCGGGGAGCTGTTTTTT. It specifies CASGLVGPGELFF.

This sequence joins TRBV12-3 or TRBV12-4 and TRBJ2-3; D is unresolved. The CDR3 sequence is 14 residues long. V was cut by 3 bases and J by 0 bases, with 7 bases left in between. The DNA for the CDR3 is TGTGCCAGCAGTTTGGAGTCTAGCACAGATACGCAGTATTTT. This translates into CASSLESSTDTQYF.

This clonotype was counted a few times. The chain employs TRBV29-1 and TRBJ1-5, with a possible D match to TRBD1 (5 bases). Germline-derived CDR1 and CDR2 are SQVTM and ANQGSEA. V dropped 5 bases and J dropped 3 bases, with 8 bases sitting between them. The CDR3 covers 12 residues. CDR3 protein: CSVQDINQPQHF. CDR3 bases: TGCAGCGTTCAGGACATCAATCAGCCCCAGCATTTT.

This chain connects TRBV7-9 to TRBJ1-6, with D hard to call. Germline assignment: CDR1 SEHNR and CDR2 FQNEAQ (reference sequence). The CDR3 loop spans 15 amino acids. V was trimmed by 5 bases and J by 7 bases, leaving 15 bases between them. DNA of the CDR3: TGTGCCAGCAGCCCGACTGGCCAACTAAATTCACCCCTCCACTTT. The encoded protein is CASSPTGQLNSPLHF. The whole variable domain, remainder taken from reference TRBV7-9 and TRBJ1-6, is DTGVSQNPRHKITKRGQNVTFRCDPISEHNRLYWYRQTLGQGPEFLTYFQNEAQLEKSRLLSDRFSAERPKGSFSTLEIQRTEQGDSAMYLCASSPTGQLNSPLHFGNGTRLTVT.

The rearrangement joins TRBV5-5 to TRBJ2-1, with TRBD2 matching 10 bases. This CDR3 comprises 14 residues. The J segment lost 2 bases and the V segment lost 4 bases, leaving 0 bases of the junction unmatched. From germline, CDR1 is SGHKS and CDR2 YYEKEE (reference sequence). The CDR3 nucleotides are TGTGCCAGCAGCGGGACTAGCGCCTACAATGAGCAGTTCTTC. It yields the protein CASSGTSAYNEQFF.

The rearrangement joins TRBV20-1 to TRBJ2-5; D perhaps matches TRBD2 (5 bases). The CDR3 consists of 14 residues. Between the trimmed V and J ends, which lost 0 bases and 2 bases, there was a span of 10 bases. Germline CDR1 DFQATT, CDR2 SNEGSKA (reference sequence). CDR3 residues: CSAREAAEQETQYF. CDR3 coding DNA: TGCAGTGCTAGAGAGGCAGCGGAGCAAGAGACCCAGTACTTC.

This clonotype was observed a few times. This sequence joins TRBV19 and TRBJ2-4, with unresolved D. This CDR3 has 13 amino acids. Per germline, CDR1 LNHDA and CDR2 SQIVND (reference sequence). Trimming shortened V by 3 bases and J by 7 bases, and 10 bases separated the two germline ends. The CDR3 protein is CASSMTWVNIQYF. The CDR3 nucleotides read TGTGCCAGTAGTATGACCTGGGTGAACATTCAGTACTTC.

This clonotype was seen more than once but under ten times. The DNA for the CDR3 is TGTGCCAGCTCACCCGCCCTAACGTCTCTAGATACGCAGTATTTT. Translating gives CASSPALTSLDTQYF. The V call is TRBV18, the J call TRBJ2-3; D unclear. Looked up from germline, CDR1 is KGHSH and CDR2 is LQKENI. Trimming cost V 3 bases and J 5 bases, with 15 bases left between them. The CDR3 is 15 amino acids.

For the CDR3, the DNA is TGTGCCAGCAGCCAACCGTGGGACAGTGCAACTAATGAAAAACTGTTTTTT. Translated: CASSQPWDSATNEKLFF. The chain combines TRBV4-2 with TRBJ1-4, with TRBD1 identical over 7 bases. This CDR3 has 17 amino acids. CDR1 and CDR2 (germline): LGHNA, YNFKEQ. J lost 0 bases, V lost 2 bases, and 6 bases had no gene match.

This chain uses TRBV7-3 with TRBJ2-5; D may be TRBD2 (6 bases). With 5 bases removed from V and 2 bases from J, the gap between germline ends came to 9 bases. Germline assignment: CDR1 SGHTA and CDR2 FQGTGA. The CDR3 is 13 residues long. The CDR3 DNA reads TGTGCCAGCAGCCTCGGGGGACAAGAGACCCAGTACTTC. It yields the protein CASSLGGQETQYF.